This is a list of T cell receptor beta chains from one sample in a study of cytomegalovirus exposure and HLA in healthy donors. Sequencing used immunoSEQ multiplex PCR; TCRdb keeps in-frame clones, though not all of them. The data show approximately 190,000 clones, over 9.5% seen once. Sequencing was performed on PBMCs. These receptors came from a man over 45 in good health and CMV-seropositive. The CDR3 runs from the conserved cysteine through the conserved F or W. A D gene is named only where the DNA matches it firmly. Some rows have no size entry. The others give once, few or many, or a class for an expanded clone.

CDR3 DNA: TGCGCCAGCAGCACCGGACAGGGTCAAGAGACCCAGTACTTC; CDR3 protein: CASSTGQGQETQYF; J gene: TRBJ2-5; D gene: TRBD1; V gene: TRBV5-1; clone size: few
CDR3 DNA: TGTGCCAGCAGCGGACAGGGGTCCTATAATTCACCCCTCCACTTT; CDR3 protein: CASSGQGSYNSPLHF; J gene: TRBJ1-6; D gene: TRBD1; V gene: TRBV2; clone size: NA
CDR3 DNA: TGTGCCAGCAGCTTAGTTAGGGGGACAGACTCTGGAAACACCATATATTTT; CDR3 protein: CASSLVRGTDSGNTIYF; J gene: TRBJ1-3; D gene: TRBD1; V gene: TRBV7-8; clone size: few
CDR3 DNA: TGTGCCAGCAGCCGATCGGGGGGCCTAGATACGCAGTATTTT; CDR3 protein: CASSRSGGLDTQYF; J gene: TRBJ2-3; D gene: NA; V gene: TRBV7-2; clone size: few
CDR3 DNA: TGCGCCAGCAGCCAAGGACATTCGTCAGCAGAGACCCAGTACTTC; CDR3 protein: CASSQGHSSAETQYF; J gene: TRBJ2-5; D gene: NA; V gene: TRBV4-3; clone size: few
CDR3 DNA: TGTGCCAGCAACCATGGAGGGGTTGCAACTAATGAAAAACTGTTTTTT; CDR3 protein: CASNHGGVATNEKLFF; J gene: TRBJ1-4; D gene: NA; V gene: TRBV25-1; clone size: few
CDR3 DNA: TGTGCCTGGAGTGACAGGGGGCGAGATTCACCCCTCCACTTT; CDR3 protein: CAWSDRGRDSPLHF; J gene: TRBJ1-6; D gene: TRBD1; V gene: TRBV30; clone size: few
CDR3 DNA: TGTGCCAGCAGTGAAAACCCCGGACTGTCGGCGCAGTTCTTC; CDR3 protein: CASSENPGLSAQFF; J gene: TRBJ2-1; D gene: NA; V gene: TRBV2; clone size: NA
CDR3 DNA: TGTGCCAGCAGCCTAACTAGCGGGGGGTACACAGATACGCAGTATTTT; CDR3 protein: CASSLTSGGYTDTQYF; J gene: TRBJ2-3; D gene: TRBD2; V gene: TRBV7-9; clone size: NA
CDR3 DNA: TGTGCCAGCAGCTCCGGAGGGGAGACCCAGTACTTC; CDR3 protein: CASSSGGETQYF; J gene: TRBJ2-5; D gene: NA; V gene: TRBV7-9; clone size: NA
CDR3 DNA: TGTGCCAGCAGCTTAACGGGACAGGAGGGCTATGGCTACACCTTC; CDR3 protein: CASSLTGQEGYGYTF; J gene: TRBJ1-2; D gene: TRBD1; V gene: TRBV7-2; clone size: few
CDR3 DNA: TGTGCCACCAGCAGCGCCGGGACAGGGAATCGCGAGCAGTACTTC; CDR3 protein: CATSSAGTGNREQYF; J gene: TRBJ2-7; D gene: TRBD1; V gene: TRBV15; clone size: NA
CDR3 DNA: TGCGCCAGCAGAACCGACAGGGGACTGGCGGAGACCCAGTACTTC; CDR3 protein: CASRTDRGLAETQYF; J gene: TRBJ2-5; D gene: TRBD1; V gene: TRBV5-1; clone size: few
CDR3 DNA: TGTGCCAGCAGTGAAGGGACAGGGAGGGGAAAGACCCAGTACTTC; CDR3 protein: CASSEGTGRGKTQYF; J gene: TRBJ2-5; D gene: TRBD1; V gene: TRBV28; clone size: NA
CDR3 DNA: TGTGCCAGCAGTGGGGAGGGAGTTCAGCCCCAGCATTTT; CDR3 protein: CASSGEGVQPQHF; J gene: TRBJ1-5; D gene: NA; V gene: TRBV25-1; clone size: NA
CDR3 DNA: TGTGCCAGCAGTTACTCGGGGGGATGGCGAGAGACCCAGTACTTC; CDR3 protein: CASSYSGGWRETQYF; J gene: TRBJ2-5; D gene: NA; V gene: TRBV6-5; clone size: few
CDR3 DNA: TGTGCCAGCAGAGTCCGGACAGAAAGCAATGAGCAGTTCTTC; CDR3 protein: CASRVRTESNEQFF; J gene: TRBJ2-1; D gene: NA; V gene: TRBV6-6; clone size: few
CDR3 DNA: TGCGCCAGCAGCCAACATGGACAGAGCTCCTACAATGAGCAGTTCTTC; CDR3 protein: CASSQHGQSSYNEQFF; J gene: TRBJ2-1; D gene: NA; V gene: TRBV10-2; clone size: NA
CDR3 DNA: TGTGCCAGAAGCTTGGAACACGGCGGAACCTCCTACGAGCAGTACTTC; CDR3 protein: CARSLEHGGTSYEQYF; J gene: TRBJ2-7; D gene: NA; V gene: TRBV5-3; clone size: NA
CDR3 DNA: TGTGCCACCAGCAGAGACCAACGGGAGACCCAGTACTTC; CDR3 protein: CATSRDQRETQYF; J gene: TRBJ2-5; D gene: NA; V gene: TRBV15; clone size: few
CDR3 DNA: TGTGCCAGCAGCTTAGACCAGGGGGCGGGTGGCTACACCTTC; CDR3 protein: CASSLDQGAGGYTF; J gene: TRBJ1-2; D gene: TRBD1; V gene: TRBV7-2; clone size: few
CDR3 DNA: TGTGCCACCAGCAGACAGGGTTCATCACCCCTCCACTTT; CDR3 protein: CATSRQGSSPLHF; J gene: TRBJ1-6; D gene: NA; V gene: TRBV15; clone size: NA
CDR3 DNA: TGTGCCAGCAGCTTAGACGGTTCTGGGGCCGCCTTAACTTATGGCTACACCTTC; CDR3 protein: CASSLDGSGAALTYGYTF; J gene: TRBJ1-2; D gene: NA; V gene: TRBV7-2; clone size: few
CDR3 DNA: TGTGCCAGCAGCTTTATGGGACAGGGTGAGATGGAGACCCAGTACTTC; CDR3 protein: CASSFMGQGEMETQYF; J gene: TRBJ2-5; D gene: TRBD1; V gene: TRBV5-6; clone size: NA
CDR3 DNA: TGTGCCAGTGGGGGCGGGGGGCACGGCTACACCTTC; CDR3 protein: CASGGGGHGYTF; J gene: TRBJ1-2; D gene: NA; V gene: TRBV2; clone size: few
CDR3 DNA: TGCGCCAGCAGCCCGGGACTAGATTCAGGCGATACGCAGTATTTT; CDR3 protein: CASSPGLDSGDTQYF; J gene: TRBJ2-3; D gene: TRBD2; V gene: TRBV5-1; clone size: NA
CDR3 DNA: TGCGCCAGCAGCTTAGGGACACGGGACTATGGCTACACCTTC; CDR3 protein: CASSLGTRDYGYTF; J gene: TRBJ1-2; D gene: NA; V gene: TRBV5-1; clone size: few
CDR3 DNA: TGTGCCAGCGACCGAGGACAGGGTAACACCGGGGAGCTGTTTTTT; CDR3 protein: CASDRGQGNTGELFF; J gene: TRBJ2-2; D gene: TRBD1; V gene: TRBV6-1; clone size: NA
CDR3 DNA: TGTGCCAGCAGTAAACAGGGCTACGAGCAGTACTTC; CDR3 protein: CASSKQGYEQYF; J gene: TRBJ2-7; D gene: NA; V gene: TRBV6-5; clone size: NA
CDR3 DNA: TGCGCCAGCAGCTTACAGGGACCTCAGAGGGAGCTGTTTTTT; CDR3 protein: CASSLQGPQRELFF; J gene: TRBJ2-2; D gene: NA; V gene: TRBV5-1; clone size: few
CDR3 DNA: TGCGCCAGCCGACGTATACAGGGTCTCGGGGAGACCCAGTACTTC; CDR3 protein: CASRRIQGLGETQYF; J gene: TRBJ2-5; D gene: NA; V gene: TRBV5-1; clone size: NA
CDR3 DNA: TGTGCCAGCAGCAATGCTAGCGGGGGTCGCACCGGGGAGCTGTTTTTT; CDR3 protein: CASSNASGGRTGELFF; J gene: TRBJ2-2; D gene: NA; V gene: TRBV21-1; clone size: NA
CDR3 DNA: TGTGCCAGCAGCTTAGCGGGACAGGGGGAATCACCCCTCCACTTT; CDR3 protein: CASSLAGQGESPLHF; J gene: TRBJ1-6; D gene: TRBD1; V gene: TRBV11-3; clone size: NA
CDR3 DNA: TGTGCCAGCAGCTTCAGGGGGGCTAATGAAAAACTGTTTTTT; CDR3 protein: CASSFRGANEKLFF; J gene: TRBJ1-4; D gene: TRBD1; V gene: TRBV5-5; clone size: few
CDR3 DNA: TGTGCCAGCAGTTCTACTCTACTCCGGGACAGTTTCTTTTATGGCTACACCTTC; CDR3 protein: CASSSTLLRDSFFYGYTF; J gene: TRBJ1-2; D gene: TRBD1; V gene: TRBV27; clone size: few
CDR3 DNA: TGTGCCAGCAGTCTAGGCACGGGTTATTCACCCCTCCACTTT; CDR3 protein: CASSLGTGYSPLHF; J gene: TRBJ1-6; D gene: NA; V gene: TRBV28; clone size: few
CDR3 DNA: TGTGCCAGCAGCTTATTTCTGAACACCGGGGAGCTGTTTTTT; CDR3 protein: CASSLFLNTGELFF; J gene: TRBJ2-2; D gene: NA; V gene: TRBV7-2; clone size: NA
CDR3 DNA: TGTGCCAGCAGTAGAACAGGGCTGAACACTGAAGCTTTCTTT; CDR3 protein: CASSRTGLNTEAFF; J gene: TRBJ1-1; D gene: NA; V gene: TRBV27; clone size: NA
CDR3 DNA: TGTGCCACCAGCAGAGAAAGGGGTTATGGCTACACCTTC; CDR3 protein: CATSRERGYGYTF; J gene: TRBJ1-2; D gene: NA; V gene: TRBV15; clone size: NA
CDR3 DNA: TGTGCCAGCAGTTACGACGCAGGGGAAAATTCACCCCTCCACTTT; CDR3 protein: CASSYDAGENSPLHF; J gene: TRBJ1-6; D gene: NA; V gene: TRBV6-5; clone size: NA
CDR3 DNA: TGTGCCAGCAGCCCGACGGCAGGGGCAGCTTTCTTT; CDR3 protein: CASSPTAGAAFF; J gene: TRBJ1-1; D gene: NA; V gene: TRBV7-8; clone size: few
CDR3 DNA: TGTGCCAGCACCTCAGGGAACGCTGGCAAACTGTTTTTT; CDR3 protein: CASTSGNAGKLFF; J gene: TRBJ1-4; D gene: NA; V gene: TRBV7-9; clone size: few
CDR3 DNA: TGTGCCAGCAGCTTATTAGGACTCTTTACCTACGAGCAGTACTTC; CDR3 protein: CASSLLGLFTYEQYF; J gene: TRBJ2-7; D gene: NA; V gene: TRBV7-2; clone size: NA
CDR3 DNA: TGTGCCAGCAGTACAGGGAGGGGATATGGCTACACCTTC; CDR3 protein: CASSTGRGYGYTF; J gene: TRBJ1-2; D gene: NA; V gene: TRBV27; clone size: few
CDR3 DNA: TGTGCCAGTACCTGGGACAGGGGCCTCATGGGAGGGTATGGCTACACCTTC; CDR3 protein: CASTWDRGLMGGYGYTF; J gene: TRBJ1-2; D gene: TRBD1; V gene: TRBV19; clone size: NA
CDR3 DNA: TGTGCCAGCAGCTTCCCCGTGACAGGGTCTGGCAATGAGCAGTTCTTC; CDR3 protein: CASSFPVTGSGNEQFF; J gene: TRBJ2-1; D gene: TRBD1; V gene: TRBV11-3; clone size: NA
CDR3 DNA: TGTGCCAGCAGTTACCGACAGGGGAGCTCCTACGAGCAGTATTTC; CDR3 protein: CASSYRQGSSYEQYF; J gene: TRBJ2-7; D gene: TRBD1; V gene: TRBV6-5; clone size: NA
CDR3 DNA: TGTGCCAGCAGCCCACGGACAGGACGATTGGCACCCCTCCACTTT; CDR3 protein: CASSPRTGRLAPLHF; J gene: TRBJ1-6; D gene: TRBD1; V gene: TRBV7-8; clone size: NA
CDR3 DNA: TGCAGCGTTGAAGGGAGGGGGCCCACTGAAGCTTCCTTT; CDR3 protein: CSVEGRGPTEASF; J gene: TRBJ1-1; D gene: TRBD1; V gene: TRBV29-1; clone size: NA
CDR3 DNA: TGTGCCAGCAGCTGGACTAGCGGGAGCACCGGGGAGCTGTTTTTT; CDR3 protein: CASSWTSGSTGELFF; J gene: TRBJ2-2; D gene: TRBD2; V gene: TRBV7-9; clone size: few
CDR3 DNA: TGCGCCAGCAGCTTGGGGGACAGGGAGGAGACCCAGTACTTC; CDR3 protein: CASSLGDREETQYF; J gene: TRBJ2-5; D gene: TRBD1; V gene: TRBV5-1; clone size: few
CDR3 DNA: TGTGCCAGCAACTGGGACACCACCTACGAGCAGTACTTC; CDR3 protein: CASNWDTTYEQYF; J gene: TRBJ2-7; D gene: NA; V gene: TRBV2; clone size: NA
CDR3 DNA: TGTGCCAGTAGTCTAGGACAGGGCTGGGGCACTGAAGCTTTCTTT; CDR3 protein: CASSLGQGWGTEAFF; J gene: TRBJ1-1; D gene: TRBD1; V gene: TRBV19; clone size: NA